Presented here are 18 T cell receptor beta chains from one specimen sequenced in a study of shared clonotypes between healthy human individuals. Assay: immunoSEQ multiplex PCR; the TCRdb copy retains only in-frame clones and omits some. The data hold over a million clones, with 60% to 80% observed a single time. Sequencing was carried out using memory CD4+ T cells sorted from blood. The subset is: CD45RA-negative fraction. The receptors originated from a man younger than 35 in good health.

The chain employs TRBV30 and TRBJ1-1, with TRBD1 identical over 7 bases. Germline V gene sequence: CDR1 GTSNPN, CDR2 SVGIG (reference sequence). V lost 3 bases to trimming and J lost 7 bases; unmatched junction nucleotides: 8. The CDR3 runs 13 residues. The CDR3 is CAWRNRGHFEAFF. As DNA, the CDR3 is TGTGCCTGGAGGAACAGGGGACATTTTGAAGCTTTCTTT.

The chain couples TRBV5-1 to TRBJ2-5, with 8 bases lining up with TRBD1. Germline loops: CDR1 SGHRS, CDR2 YFSETQ. The CDR3 has 15 amino acids. Trimming removed 4 bases from V and 2 bases from J; junction bases left unmatched: 7. The CDR3 nucleotides are TGCGCCAGCAGCATCGGACAGGGAGGTCAAGAGACCCAGTACTTC. Residues: CASSIGQGGQETQYF.

The chain has TRBV6-5 and TRBJ1-6; D remains unclear. Deletions cut 3 bases from V and 8 bases from J, with 11 bases between. Germline CDR1 reads MNHEY; CDR2 reads SVGAGI. The CDR3 length is 14 residues. This CDR3 reads CASSYVKGHSPLHF. The CDR3 DNA sequence: TGTGCCAGCAGTTATGTGAAGGGTCATTCACCCCTCCACTTT.

Concerning this clone itself: The sample carries other DNA sequences with the same CDR3. V is TRBV12-5 and J is TRBJ2-7, with TRBD1 matching over 7 bases. V dropped 1 base and J dropped 2; count of bases not matched to a gene: 2. CDR3 length: 14 amino acids. CDR1 and CDR2 from the germline V gene are LGHNT and FRNRAP. The CDR3 spells CASGLGQGAYEQYF. In DNA, the CDR3 is TGTGCTAGTGGTTTGGGACAGGGTGCCTACGAGCAGTACTTC. Looking up the rest from reference TRBV12-5 and TRBJ2-7 gives the full variable domain: DARVTQTPRHKVTEMGQEVTMRCQPILGHNTVFWYRQTMMQGLELLAYFRNRAPLDDSGMPKDRFSAEMPDATLATLKIQPSEPRDSAVYFCASGLGQGAYEQYFGPGTRLTVT.

The rearrangement joins TRBV5-4 to TRBJ2-7; D not resolved. Germline V gene sequence: CDR1 SGHNT, CDR2 YYREEE (reference sequence). This CDR3 is 13 amino acids long. V was cut by 3 bases and J by 5 bases, with 12 bases left in between. The CDR3 nucleotides are TGTGCCAGCAGCTCCGAGTGGAGAGACGAGCAGTACTTC. Translation gives CASSSEWRDEQYF.

The rearrangement uses TRBV2 and TRBJ1-5; TRBD1 is a possible D gene (5 bases). Trimming took 8 bases from V and 2 from J, leaving 13 bases between them. The CDR3 length is 14 residues. Germline-derived CDR1 and CDR2 are SNHLY and FYNNEI. CDR3 in amino acids: CASRGGTGNQPQHF. CDR3 nucleotides: TGTGCCAGCCGGGGGGGAACCGGCAATCAGCCCCAGCATTTT.

This clone has just a few counts. This rearrangement joins TRBV10-3 to TRBJ1-2; the D gene is possibly TRBD1 (5 bases). Germline V CDR1 and CDR2: ENHRY, SYGVKD. The CDR3 runs 13 residues. V was trimmed by 4 bases and J by 6 bases, leaving 12 bases between them. The DNA for the CDR3 is TGTGCCATCAGTGGCGGCAGGGAGAATGGCTACACCTTC. It is translated as CAISGGRENGYTF.

The chain links TRBV6-1 to TRBJ1-5, with TRBD1 matching 7 bases. Germline V gene sequence: CDR1 MNHNS, CDR2 SASEGT. V lost 5 bases, J lost 4 bases, and 8 bases stayed unmatched. The CDR3 loop spans 15 amino acids. The CDR3, as DNA: TGTGCCAGCAGTACGCAGGGGGAGACAAATCAGCCCCAGCATTTT. Its translation is CASSTQGETNQPQHF.

Of note for this clone: A much larger clonotype is one base distant, so this may be a read error. Other DNA sequences within the sample encode an identical CDR3. As DNA, the CDR3 is TGTGCCAGCAGTTACAGGGGACAGGGAAACTATGGCTACACCTTC. Amino acid sequence: CASSYRGQGNYGYTF. The rearrangement joins TRBV6-6 to TRBJ1-2, with 9 nucleotides matching TRBD1. Trimming took 2 bases from V and 2 from J; bases not matched to a gene: 3. Germline CDR1 and CDR2: MNHNY and SVGAGI (reference sequence). This CDR3 has 15 amino acids.

The rearrangement links TRBV6-7 to TRBJ2-7; 11 bases are shared with TRBD2. TRBV6-7 is an ORF, and what it does is uncertain. CDR3 length equals 18 residues. V lost 0 bases and J lost 2; bases outside the gene matches: 9. CDR3 coding DNA: TGTGCCAGCAGTTACTCGATGACTAGCGGGATGTCCACCTACGAGCAGTACTTC. It encodes CASSYSMTSGMSTYEQYF.

This chain uses TRBV19 with TRBJ2-6; D is unclear. Germline V gives CDR1 LNHDA, CDR2 SQIVND (reference sequence). The V end lost 10 bases, the J end lost 0 bases, and 10 bases lay between the germline ends. This CDR3 has 14 residues. The CDR3 is CATSGGSGANVLTF. The DNA for the CDR3 is TGTGCCACTTCTGGTGGCTCTGGGGCCAACGTCCTGACTTTC. The full variable domain, rest sourced from reference TRBV19 and TRBJ2-6, is DGGITQSPKYLFRKEGQNVTLSCEQNLNHDAMYWYRQDPGQGLRLIYYSQIVNDFQKGDIAEGYSVSREKKESFPLTVTSAQKNPTAFYLCATSGGSGANVLTFGAGSRLTVL.

This clone was detected ten times or more. This chain links TRBV28 with TRBJ1-1, with D possibly being TRBD1 (6 bases). This CDR3 contains 15 residues. CDR1 is MDHEN, CDR2 SYDVKM, per germline. V lost 2 bases and J lost 6, with 16 bases in between. As DNA, the CDR3 is TGTGCCAGCAGTTTAAAGTCAGGGGTAGGGCCTGAAGCTTTCTTT. This gives the protein CASSLKSGVGPEAFF.

The chain employs TRBV28 and TRBJ1-4; D remains unclear. There are 14 residues in the CDR3. Germline CDR1 reads MDHEN; CDR2 reads SYDVKM. V lost 5 bases and J 7 bases, leaving 14 bases between the germline ends. CDR3 nucleotide sequence: TGTGCCAGCAGTGAGCCCCTTAAGGGTGAAAAACTGTTTTTT. Translating it yields CASSEPLKGEKLFF.

V usage is TRBV18 and J usage is TRBJ1-3; no firm D call. The CDR3 totals 15 residues. The V end lost 6 bases, the J end lost 0 bases, and 12 bases lay between the germline ends. Germline CDR1 reads KGHSH; CDR2 reads LQKENI. In DNA, the CDR3 is TGTGCCAGCTCCCCAAGTCGGCCCTCTGGAAACACCATATATTTT. It codes for CASSPSRPSGNTIYF.

This clone was picked up a small number of times. The chain uses TRBV7-9 and TRBJ2-7, with D possibly TRBD1 on 5 matching bases. V was shortened by 5 bases and J by 3 bases, with 8 bases between the two germline ends. The CDR3 extends over 12 amino acids. Germline-derived CDR1 and CDR2 are SEHNR and FQNEAQ (reference sequence). Here the CDR3 DNA reads TGTGCCAGCAGCAAACAGGACTACGAGCAGTACTTC. Protein sequence: CASSKQDYEQYF.

The rearrangement links TRBV30 to TRBJ1-2; 8 positions agree with TRBD1. The CDR3 sequence is 14 residues long. The V and J ends lost 1 base and 7 bases, in that order; junction bases with no gene match: 8. Germline V gene sequence: CDR1 GTSNPN, CDR2 SVGIG (reference sequence). The CDR3 nucleotides read TGTGCCTGGAGTGAGAACAGGGGGGGCGCTGGCTACACCTTC. It is translated as CAWSENRGGAGYTF.

This clone has more than one count but fewer than ten. The chain recombines TRBV10-2 with TRBJ1-4; the D is unclear. The ends were cut back, 6 bases at V and 6 bases at J, with 17 bases in the middle. The CDR3 totals 15 residues. Germline-derived CDR1 and CDR2 are WSHSY and SAAADI. The CDR3 sequence: CASSPSPAAYEKLFF. Written as DNA, the CDR3 is TGCGCCAGCAGCCCCTCCCCAGCAGCCTATGAAAAACTGTTTTTT.

This chain uses TRBV25-1 with TRBJ2-2; D gene unclear. Germline assignment: CDR1 MGHDK and CDR2 SYGVNS. With 5 bases removed from V and 1 base from J, the gap between germline ends came to 8 bases. This CDR3 spans 14 amino acids. This CDR3 is CASSPSGNTGELFF. CDR3 DNA: TGTGCCAGCAGTCCTTCAGGGAACACCGGGGAGCTGTTTTTT.